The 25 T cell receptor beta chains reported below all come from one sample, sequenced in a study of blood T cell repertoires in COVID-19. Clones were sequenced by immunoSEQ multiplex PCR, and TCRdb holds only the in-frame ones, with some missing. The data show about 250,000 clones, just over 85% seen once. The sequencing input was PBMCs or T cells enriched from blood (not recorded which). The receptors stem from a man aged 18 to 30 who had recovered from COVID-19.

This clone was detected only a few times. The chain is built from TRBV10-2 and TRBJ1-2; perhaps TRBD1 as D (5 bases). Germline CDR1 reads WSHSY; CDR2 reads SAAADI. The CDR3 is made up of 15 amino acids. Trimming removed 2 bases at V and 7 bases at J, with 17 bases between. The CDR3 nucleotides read TGCGCCAGCAGTGAGACCCGAGGCGGGGGTGCTGGCTACACCTTC. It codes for CASSETRGGGAGYTF.

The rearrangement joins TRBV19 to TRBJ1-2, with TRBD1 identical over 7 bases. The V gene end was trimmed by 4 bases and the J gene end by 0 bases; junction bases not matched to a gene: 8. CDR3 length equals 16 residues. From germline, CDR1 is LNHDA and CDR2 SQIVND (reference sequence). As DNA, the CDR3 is TGTGCCAGTAGTACTCGAACAGGGGCTACTAACTATGGCTACACCTTC. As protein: CASSTRTGATNYGYTF.

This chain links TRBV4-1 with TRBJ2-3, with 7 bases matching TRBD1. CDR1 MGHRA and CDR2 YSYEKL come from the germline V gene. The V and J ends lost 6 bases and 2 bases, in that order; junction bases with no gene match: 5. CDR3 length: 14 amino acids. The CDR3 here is CASSWTGVTDTQYF. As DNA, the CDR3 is TGCGCCAGCAGTTGGACAGGAGTCACAGATACGCAGTATTTT.

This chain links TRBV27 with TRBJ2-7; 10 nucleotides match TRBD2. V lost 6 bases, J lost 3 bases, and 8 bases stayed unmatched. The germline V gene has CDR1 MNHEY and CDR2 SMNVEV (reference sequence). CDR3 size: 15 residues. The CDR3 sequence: CASRTTSGIVYEQYF. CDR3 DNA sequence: TGTGCCAGCAGAACTACTAGCGGGATTGTCTACGAGCAGTACTTC.

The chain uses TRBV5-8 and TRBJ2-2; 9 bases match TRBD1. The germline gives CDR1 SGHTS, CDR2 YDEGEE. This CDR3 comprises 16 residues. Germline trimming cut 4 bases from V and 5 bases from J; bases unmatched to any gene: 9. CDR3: CASSTQQGALTGELFF. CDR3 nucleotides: TGTGCCAGCAGCACCCAACAGGGGGCCTTAACCGGGGAGCTGTTTTTT.

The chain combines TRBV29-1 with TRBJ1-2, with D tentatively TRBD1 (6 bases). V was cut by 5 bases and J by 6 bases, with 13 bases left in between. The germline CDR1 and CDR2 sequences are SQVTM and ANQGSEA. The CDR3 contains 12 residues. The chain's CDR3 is CSVSPRTDGYTF. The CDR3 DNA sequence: TGCAGCGTTTCTCCGAGGACAGATGGCTACACCTTC.

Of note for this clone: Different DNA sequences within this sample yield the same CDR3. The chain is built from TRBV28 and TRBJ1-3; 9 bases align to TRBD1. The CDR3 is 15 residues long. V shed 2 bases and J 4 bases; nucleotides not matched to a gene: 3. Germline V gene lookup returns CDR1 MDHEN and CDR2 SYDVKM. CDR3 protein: CASSLPGTGGNTIYF. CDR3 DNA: TGTGCCAGCAGTTTACCAGGGACAGGGGGAAACACCATATATTTT. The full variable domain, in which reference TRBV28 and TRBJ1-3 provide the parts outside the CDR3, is DVKVTQSSRYLVKRTGEKVFLECVQDMDHENMFWYRQDPGLGLRLIYFSYDVKMKEKGDIPEGYSVSREKKERFSLILESASTNQTSMYLCASSLPGTGGNTIYFGEGSWLTVV.

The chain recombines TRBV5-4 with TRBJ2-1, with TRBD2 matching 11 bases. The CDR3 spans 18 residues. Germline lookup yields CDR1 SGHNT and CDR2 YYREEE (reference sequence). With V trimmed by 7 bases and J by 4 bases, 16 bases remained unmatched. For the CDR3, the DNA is TGTGCCAGCTTTGCCCTAGCGGGAGGCTTCTCCACGTACAATGAGCAGTTCTTC. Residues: CASFALAGGFSTYNEQFF.

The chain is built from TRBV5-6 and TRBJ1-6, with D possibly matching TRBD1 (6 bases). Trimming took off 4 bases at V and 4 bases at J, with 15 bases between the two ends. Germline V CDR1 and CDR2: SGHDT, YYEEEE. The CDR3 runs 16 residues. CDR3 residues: CASSPRDRKYNSPLHF. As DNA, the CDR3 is TGTGCCAGCAGCCCACGTGACAGGAAATATAATTCACCCCTCCACTTT.

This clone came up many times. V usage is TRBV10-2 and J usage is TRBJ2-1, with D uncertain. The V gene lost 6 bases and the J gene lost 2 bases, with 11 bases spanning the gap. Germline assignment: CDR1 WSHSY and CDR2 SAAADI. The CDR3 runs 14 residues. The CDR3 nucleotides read TGCGCCAGCAGCCAGCGTGAAACCTACAATGAGCAGTTCTTC. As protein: CASSQRETYNEQFF.

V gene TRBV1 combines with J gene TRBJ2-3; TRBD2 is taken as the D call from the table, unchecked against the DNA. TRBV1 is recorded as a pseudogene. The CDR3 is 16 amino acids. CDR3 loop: CTSSPERGGGTDTQYF. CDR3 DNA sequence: TGCACCAGCAGCCCCGAGCGGGGGGGCGGGACAGATACGCAGTATTTT.

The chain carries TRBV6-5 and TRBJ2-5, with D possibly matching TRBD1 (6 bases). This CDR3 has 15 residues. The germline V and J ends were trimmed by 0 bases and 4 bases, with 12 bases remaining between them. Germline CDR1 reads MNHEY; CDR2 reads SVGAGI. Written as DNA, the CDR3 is TGTGCCAGCAGTTACTCGGGGGCGGCTCGAGAGACCCAGTACTTC. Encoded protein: CASSYSGAARETQYF.

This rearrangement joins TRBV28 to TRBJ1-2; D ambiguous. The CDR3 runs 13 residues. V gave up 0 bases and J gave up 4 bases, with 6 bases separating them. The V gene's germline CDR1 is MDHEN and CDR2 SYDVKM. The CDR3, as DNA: TGTGCCAGCAGTTTATGGGCACCCTATGGCTACACCTTC. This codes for CASSLWAPYGYTF.

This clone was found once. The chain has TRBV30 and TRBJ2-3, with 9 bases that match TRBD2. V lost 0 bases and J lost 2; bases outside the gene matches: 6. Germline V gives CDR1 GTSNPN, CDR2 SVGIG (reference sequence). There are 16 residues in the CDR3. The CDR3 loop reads CAWSVWSGGLTDTQYF. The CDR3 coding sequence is TGTGCCTGGAGTGTGTGGAGCGGGGGGCTCACAGATACGCAGTATTTT. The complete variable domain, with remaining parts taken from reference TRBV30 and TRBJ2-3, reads SQTIHQWPATLVQPVGSPLSLECTVEGTSNPNLYWYRQAAGRGLQLLFYSVGIGQISSEVPQNLSASRPQDRQFILSSKKLLLSDSGFYLCAWSVWSGGLTDTQYFGPGTRLTVL.

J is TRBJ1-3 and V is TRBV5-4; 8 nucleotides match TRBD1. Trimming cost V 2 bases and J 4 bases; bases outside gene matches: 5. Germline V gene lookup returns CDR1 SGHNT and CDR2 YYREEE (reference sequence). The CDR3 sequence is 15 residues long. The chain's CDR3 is CASSLGQGAGNTIYF. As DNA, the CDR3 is TGTGCCAGCAGCTTAGGACAGGGAGCGGGAAACACCATATATTTT.

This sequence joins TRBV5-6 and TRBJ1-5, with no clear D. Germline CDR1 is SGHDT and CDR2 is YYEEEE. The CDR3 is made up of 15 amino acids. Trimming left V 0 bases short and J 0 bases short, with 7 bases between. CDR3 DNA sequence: TGTGCCAGCAGCTTGGCGGGGTTTAGCAATCAGCCCCAGCATTTT. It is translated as CASSLAGFSNQPQHF.

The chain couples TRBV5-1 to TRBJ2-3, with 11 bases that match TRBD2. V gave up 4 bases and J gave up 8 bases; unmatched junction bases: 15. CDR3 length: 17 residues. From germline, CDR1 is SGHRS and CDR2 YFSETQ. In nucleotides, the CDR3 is TGCGCCAGCAGCCCGGTGGGCTTAGCGGGAGGGTCGAGTACGCAGTATTTT. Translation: CASSPVGLAGGSSTQYF.

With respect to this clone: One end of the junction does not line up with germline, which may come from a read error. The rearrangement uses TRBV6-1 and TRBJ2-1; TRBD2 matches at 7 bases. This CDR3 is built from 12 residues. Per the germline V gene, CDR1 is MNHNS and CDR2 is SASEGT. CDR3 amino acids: CASSEAGRGEIF. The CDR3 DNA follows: TGTGCCAGCAGCGAAGCCGGTCGGGGGGAAATCTTC.

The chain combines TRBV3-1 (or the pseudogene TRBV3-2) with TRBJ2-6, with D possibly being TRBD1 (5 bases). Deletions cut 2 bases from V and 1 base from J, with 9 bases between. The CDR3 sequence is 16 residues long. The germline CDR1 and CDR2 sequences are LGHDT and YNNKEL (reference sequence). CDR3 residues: CASSQFQGSGANVLTF. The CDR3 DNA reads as TGTGCCAGCAGCCAATTCCAGGGTTCTGGGGCCAACGTCCTGACTTTC.

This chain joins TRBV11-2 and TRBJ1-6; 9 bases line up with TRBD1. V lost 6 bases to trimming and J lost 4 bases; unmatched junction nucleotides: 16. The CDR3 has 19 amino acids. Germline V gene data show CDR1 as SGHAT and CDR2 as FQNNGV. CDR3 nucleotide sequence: TGTGCCAGCAGACATCCGGGACAGGGAGGGGGCTTTTATAATTCACCCCTCCACTTT. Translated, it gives CASRHPGQGGGFYNSPLHF.

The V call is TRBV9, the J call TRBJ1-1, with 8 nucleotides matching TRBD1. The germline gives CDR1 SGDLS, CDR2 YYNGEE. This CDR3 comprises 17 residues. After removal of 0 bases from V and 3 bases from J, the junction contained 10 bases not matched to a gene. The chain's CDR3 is CASSVGGRGRSDTEAFF. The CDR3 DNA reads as TGTGCCAGCAGCGTAGGGGGCAGGGGGCGTTCAGACACTGAAGCTTTCTTT.

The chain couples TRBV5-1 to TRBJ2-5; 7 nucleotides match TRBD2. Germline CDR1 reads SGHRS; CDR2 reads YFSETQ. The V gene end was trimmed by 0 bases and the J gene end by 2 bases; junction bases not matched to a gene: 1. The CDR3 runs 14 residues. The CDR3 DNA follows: TGCGCCAGCAGCTTGGGGGGAGGGCAAGAGACCCAGTACTTC. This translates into CASSLGGGQETQYF.

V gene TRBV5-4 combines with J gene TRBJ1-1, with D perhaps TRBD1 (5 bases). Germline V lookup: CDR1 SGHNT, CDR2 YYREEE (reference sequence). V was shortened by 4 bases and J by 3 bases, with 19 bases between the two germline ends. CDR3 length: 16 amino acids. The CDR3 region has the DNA TGTGCCAGCAGCCCCGCCGTTTATGGGGCGGACACTGAAGCTTTCTTT. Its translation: CASSPAVYGADTEAFF.

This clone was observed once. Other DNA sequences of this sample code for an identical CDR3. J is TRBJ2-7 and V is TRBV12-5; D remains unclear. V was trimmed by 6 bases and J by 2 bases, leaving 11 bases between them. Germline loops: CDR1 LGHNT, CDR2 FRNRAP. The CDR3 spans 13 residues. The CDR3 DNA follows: TGTGCTAGTGGGCCTACTCCGACCTACGAGCAGTACTTC. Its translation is CASGPTPTYEQYF.

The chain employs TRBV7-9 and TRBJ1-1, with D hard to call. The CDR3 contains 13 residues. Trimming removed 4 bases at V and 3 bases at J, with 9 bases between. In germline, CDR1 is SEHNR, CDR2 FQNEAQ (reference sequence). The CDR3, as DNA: TGTGCCAGCAGCTCGCCGAGGGACACTGAAGCTTTCTTT. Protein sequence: CASSSPRDTEAFF. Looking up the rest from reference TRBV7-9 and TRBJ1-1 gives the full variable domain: DTGVSQNPRHKITKRGQNVTFRCDPISEHNRLYWYRQTLGQGPEFLTYFQNEAQLEKSRLLSDRFSAERPKGSFSTLEIQRTEQGDSAMYLCASSSPRDTEAFFGQGTRLTVV.